The 24 T cell receptor beta chains below all came from one sample that was sequenced in a study of patients and donors after allogeneic stem cell transplantation (dated by TCRdb to about 2020). Receptors were amplified or captured by RT-PCR. Sequencing instrument: NextSeq 550. TCRdb took the public reads, trimmed them with fastp at Q25, ran MiXCR for clone calling and kept in-frame beta chains. Rows merge per CDR3 protein into single entries with the most common DNA and genes. Counted in this sample were 390,000 or so distinct CDR3 sequences; under 20% of them appeared once. The ten largest clones take up around 6.8% of the sample. The specimen sequenced was blood, either unsorted or a sorted T cell fraction (not recorded which). The receptors stem from a human donor who was either an allogeneic HSCT recipient or a stem cell or donor lymphocyte infusion donor (not recorded which). It is not recorded whose cells these are; they may come from a transplant donor.

The chain joins TRBV6-6 to TRBJ2-2, with a possible D match to TRBD1 (6 bases). Germline V CDR1 and CDR2: MNHNY, SVGAGI (reference sequence). V was shortened by 2 bases and J by 13 bases, with 11 bases between the two germline ends. CDR3 length equals 12 residues. DNA of the CDR3: TGTGCCAGCAGTTACAAGGACAGTGGGCTGTTTTTT. Residues: CASSYKDSGLFF.

The rearrangement joins TRBV6-2 or TRBV6-3 to TRBJ1-5; D is unresolved. The CDR3 is made up of 13 amino acids. Germline-derived CDR1 and CDR2 are MNHEY and SVGEGT. V shed 4 bases and J shed 6 bases, with 10 bases lying between them. The CDR3 DNA sequence: TGTGCCAGCAGTTCCCACCAAACTCAGCCCCAGCATTTT. Translated, it gives CASSSHQTQPQHF.

The rearrangement links TRBV29-1 to TRBJ2-7, with D hard to call. This CDR3 spans 13 amino acids. Germline values: CDR1 SQVTM, CDR2 ANQGSEA. V was shortened by 6 bases and J by 3 bases, with 15 bases between the two germline ends. This CDR3 reads CSVGLGSLYEQYF. In nucleotides, the CDR3 is TGCAGCGTCGGGCTTGGCTCCCTCTACGAGCAGTACTTC.

This clonotype was counted ten times or more. The chain is built from TRBV30 and TRBJ2-2; TRBD1 might be the D (5 bases). The V gene's germline CDR1 is GTSNPN and CDR2 SVGIG (reference sequence). The V gene lost 2 bases and the J gene lost 1 base, with 5 bases spanning the gap. The CDR3 totals 13 residues. This chain's CDR3 is CAWSTGNTGELFF. CDR3 coding DNA: TGTGCCTGGAGTACAGGGAACACCGGGGAGCTGTTTTTT.

This clonotype was seen only a few times. The chain uses TRBV20-1 and TRBJ1-5, with 9 bases matching TRBD1. Germline CDR1 DFQATT, CDR2 SNEGSKA (reference sequence). The CDR3 contains 15 residues. The trim removed 1 base at V and 9 bases at J, leaving 10 bases unmatched. The CDR3 nucleotides are TGCAGTGCTAGAGCTAGAGGACAGGGGTTACGGCCCCAGCATTTT. It codes for CSARARGQGLRPQHF.

This clonotype was counted between two and nine times. The CDR3 protein is CASSLSGGLREQYF. CDR3 DNA sequence: TGTGCCAGCAGCTTGTCGGGGGGGCTCCGCGAGCAGTACTTC. The rearrangement links TRBV5-6 to TRBJ2-7, with 8 bases matching TRBD2. The CDR3 loop spans 14 amino acids. The V segment lost 1 base and the J segment 6 bases; nucleotides outside the gene matches: 6. Germline CDR1 is SGHDT and CDR2 is YYEEEE.

There are a few counts of this clonotype. The genes are TRBV20-1 and TRBJ1-5; tentatively, D is TRBD1 (5 bases). The V end lost 0 bases, the J end lost 7 bases, and 7 bases lay between the germline ends. CDR3 length: 12 amino acids. Germline values: CDR1 DFQATT, CDR2 SNEGSKA (reference sequence). In DNA, the CDR3 is TGCAGTGCTAGAGAGGGGGGGCAGCCCCAGCATTTT. The encoded protein is CSAREGGQPQHF.

This chain uses TRBV6-1 with TRBJ2-5; D not resolved. Trimming left V 4 bases short and J 5 bases short, with 8 bases between. CDR1 and CDR2 (germline): MNHNS, SASEGT. There are 12 residues in the CDR3. The CDR3 DNA reads TGTGCCAGCAGTGCCAAAGGGGAGACCCAGTACTTC. Its translation: CASSAKGETQYF.

The CDR3: CASRGLGTGNPYQETQYF. The CDR3 DNA follows: TGTGCCAGCAGAGGCCTGGGGACAGGGAATCCGTACCAAGAGACCCAGTACTTC. The J gene is TRBJ2-5, the V gene TRBV21-1; TRBD1 reflects the table's D call only, with no check against the DNA. TRBV21-1 represents a pseudogene. The CDR3 extends over 18 amino acids.

This chain joins TRBV5-1 and TRBJ1-6, with TRBD1 identical over 12 bases. This CDR3 region has 19 residues. The V segment lost 0 bases and the J segment 7 bases; nucleotides outside the gene matches: 11. CDR1 and CDR2 (germline): SGHRS, YFSETQ. The CDR3 DNA sequence: TGCGCCAGCAGCTTGGGACCGGGACAGGGGGCGCGGTGGAATTCACCCCTCCACTTT. It translates to CASSLGPGQGARWNSPLHF.

The chain employs TRBV25-1 and TRBJ1-1; 8 positions match TRBD1. V lost 4 bases and J lost 5; bases outside the gene matches: 6. This CDR3 is 14 amino acids long. Germline-derived CDR1 and CDR2 are MGHDK and SYGVNS. This CDR3 reads CASSAQGARTEAFF. CDR3 DNA sequence: TGTGCCAGCAGTGCCCAGGGGGCTCGGACTGAAGCTTTCTTT.

CDR3 sequence (DNA): TGTGCCTGGAGTCCTGGACAGGGACCCACAGATACGCAGTATTTT. It translates to CAWSPGQGPTDTQYF. The chain recombines TRBV30 with TRBJ2-3; TRBD1 matches 8 bases. V was clipped by 2 bases and J by 2 bases; unmatched bases: 6. The CDR3 is made up of 15 amino acids. CDR1 is GTSNPN, CDR2 SVGIG, per germline (reference sequence).

J is TRBJ2-4 and V is TRBV2; D may match TRBD1 or TRBD2 (5 bases each). CDR3 length: 13 amino acids. V was trimmed by 6 bases and J by 6 bases, leaving 12 bases between them. Germline assignment: CDR1 SNHLY and CDR2 FYNNEI. CDR3 DNA: TGTGCCAGCAGGGGGGACGGCGGAAACATTCAGTACTTC. Residues: CASRGDGGNIQYF.

This clonotype was counted many times. The V gene is TRBV5-1, the J gene TRBJ2-5, with a weak D call TRBD1 (5 bases). Germline CDR1 SGHRS, CDR2 YFSETQ. V was cut by 0 bases and J by 4 bases, with 13 bases left in between. This CDR3 spans 15 amino acids. The CDR3 DNA reads TGCGCCAGCAGCTTGGCCCAGTCCAGGGCAGAGACCCAGTACTTC. It codes for CASSLAQSRAETQYF.

The chain has TRBV6-1 and TRBJ1-1; D ambiguous. V lost 6 bases and J lost 2, with 13 bases in between. CDR1 is MNHNS, CDR2 SASEGT, per germline. This CDR3 spans 14 amino acids. The CDR3 is CASRGGHLNTEAFF. For the CDR3, the DNA is TGTGCCAGCAGGGGTGGGCACCTAAACACTGAAGCTTTCTTT.

CDR3: CASSPAGNSYNEQFF. For the CDR3, the DNA is TGTGCCAGCTCACCAGCAGGAAACTCCTACAATGAGCAGTTCTTC. The chain carries TRBV18 and TRBJ2-1; D not resolved. The CDR3 is made up of 15 amino acids. Looked up from germline, CDR1 is KGHSH and CDR2 is LQKENI. Trimming took off 2 bases at V and 0 bases at J, with 8 bases between the two ends.

CDR3: CAISEDRAYEQYF. CDR3 coding DNA: TGTGCCATCAGTGAAGACAGAGCCTACGAGCAGTACTTC. The V call is TRBV10-3, the J call TRBJ2-7; D may be TRBD1 (5 bases). The germline V and J ends were trimmed by 3 bases and 2 bases, with 8 bases remaining between them. Germline CDR1 is ENHRY and CDR2 is SYGVKD. The CDR3 consists of 13 residues.

There are a few counts of this clonotype. The rearrangement joins TRBV29-1 to TRBJ2-3; tentatively, D is TRBD1 (6 bases). The CDR3 covers 12 residues. CDR1 SQVTM and CDR2 ANQGSEA come from the germline V gene. V lost 7 bases, J lost 2 bases, and 10 bases lay in between. CDR3 loop: CSATGHTDTQYF. The CDR3 DNA is TGCAGCGCCACGGGACACACAGATACGCAGTATTTT.

This clonotype was counted at least ten times. The J gene is TRBJ2-2, the V gene TRBV5-1; possible D gene TRBD2, 5 bases. Germline V gives CDR1 SGHRS, CDR2 YFSETQ. The V and J ends lost 7 bases and 4 bases respectively, with 14 bases between them. This CDR3 region has 14 residues. Written as DNA, the CDR3 is TGCGCCAGCGGGTGGGAGAGCCCCACCGGGGAGCTGTTTTTT. Its translation is CASGWESPTGELFF.

The V and J genes are TRBV11-2 and TRBJ2-7, with 10 bases matching TRBD2. V lost 1 base to trimming and J lost 2 bases; unmatched junction nucleotides: 11. The CDR3 runs to 18 residues. Germline V gives CDR1 SGHAT, CDR2 FQNNGV. The CDR3 loop is CASSLGSIAGGETYEQYF. DNA for the CDR3: TGTGCCAGCAGCTTAGGGAGCATAGCGGGGGGCGAGACCTACGAGCAGTACTTC.

The rearrangement uses TRBV9 and TRBJ2-7, with D possibly being TRBD1 (6 bases). The germline gives CDR1 SGDLS, CDR2 YYNGEE. The CDR3 is 12 amino acids. The germline V and J ends were trimmed by 3 bases and 6 bases, with 10 bases remaining between them. The CDR3 coding sequence is TGTGCCAGCAGCGGTTTGGGGGCCGAGCAGTACTTC. Protein sequence: CASSGLGAEQYF.

This clonotype was counted many times. CDR3 loop: CSVGRGSYEQYF. DNA of the CDR3: TGCAGCGTGGGACGAGGCTCCTACGAGCAGTACTTC. The gene calls are TRBV29-1 and TRBJ2-7, with D perhaps matching TRBD1 or TRBD2 (5 bases each). The V gene lost 6 bases and the J gene lost 0 bases, with 9 bases spanning the gap. The CDR3 spans 12 residues. Germline CDR1 and CDR2: SQVTM and ANQGSEA.

This clonotype was found a few times. This chain connects TRBV10-3 to TRBJ2-3, with 14 bases identical to TRBD2. V lost 6 bases, J lost 4 bases, and 0 bases stayed unmatched. Germline V gene lookup returns CDR1 ENHRY and CDR2 SYGVKD. The CDR3 consists of 14 residues. DNA for the CDR3: TGTGCCATCAGGGGACTAGCGGGAGCAGATACGCAGTATTTT. Its protein is CAIRGLAGADTQYF.

This clonotype showed up just a few times. The chain uses TRBV5-1 and TRBJ2-7; possibly TRBD1 for D (5 bases). Trimming took off 4 bases at V and 0 bases at J, with 5 bases between the two ends. CDR1 and CDR2 (germline): SGHRS, YFSETQ. The CDR3 totals 12 residues. CDR3: CASSGASYEQYF. The CDR3 DNA reads TGCGCCAGCAGCGGGGCCTCCTACGAGCAGTACTTC.